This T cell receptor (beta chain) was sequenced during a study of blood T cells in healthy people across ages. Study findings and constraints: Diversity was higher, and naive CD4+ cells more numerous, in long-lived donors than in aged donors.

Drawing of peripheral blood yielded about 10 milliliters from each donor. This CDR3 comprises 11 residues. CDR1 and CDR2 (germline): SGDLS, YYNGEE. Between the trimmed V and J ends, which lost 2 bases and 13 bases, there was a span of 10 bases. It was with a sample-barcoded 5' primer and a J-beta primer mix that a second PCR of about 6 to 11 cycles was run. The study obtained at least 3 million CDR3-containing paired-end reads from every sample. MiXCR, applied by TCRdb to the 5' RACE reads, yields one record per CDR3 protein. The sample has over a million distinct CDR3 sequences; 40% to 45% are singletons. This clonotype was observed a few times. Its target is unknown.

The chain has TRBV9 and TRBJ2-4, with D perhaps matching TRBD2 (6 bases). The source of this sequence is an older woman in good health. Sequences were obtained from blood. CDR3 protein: CASSVSGEQYF. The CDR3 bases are TGTGCCAGCAGCGTTAGCGGTGAGCAGTACTTC. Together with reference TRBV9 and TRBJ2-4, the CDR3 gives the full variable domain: DSGVTQTPKHLITATGQRVTLRCSPRSGDLSVYWYQQSLDQGLQFLIQYYNGEERAKGNILERFSAQQFPDLHSELNLSSLELGDSALYFCASSVSGEQYFGAGTRLSVL.